In this sample, the clone carrying this T cell receptor (beta chain) turned up once. This CDR3 is 21 amino acids long. Per germline, CDR1 GTSNPN and CDR2 SVGIG (reference sequence). The germline V and J ends were trimmed by 1 base and 1 base, with 29 bases remaining between them. These data originate in a study of blood T cell repertoires in COVID-19. The data were produced by immunoSEQ multiplex PCR, yet TCRdb's version contains in-frame clones alone and is incomplete. The sample lists under 250,000 clones, around four fifths occurring once. Sequencing was carried out using peripheral blood. This receptor was identified in a woman aged 40 to 49 with active or convalescent COVID-19. V and J are TRBV30 and TRBJ2-1; D might be TRBD2 (7 bases). In nucleotides, the CDR3 is TGTGCCTGGAGTGGGAGCCCCCGGGGGGCCCCCGTCGCGTGGTCCTACAATGAGCAGTTCTTC. The encoded protein is CAWSGSPRGAPVAWSYNEQFF.